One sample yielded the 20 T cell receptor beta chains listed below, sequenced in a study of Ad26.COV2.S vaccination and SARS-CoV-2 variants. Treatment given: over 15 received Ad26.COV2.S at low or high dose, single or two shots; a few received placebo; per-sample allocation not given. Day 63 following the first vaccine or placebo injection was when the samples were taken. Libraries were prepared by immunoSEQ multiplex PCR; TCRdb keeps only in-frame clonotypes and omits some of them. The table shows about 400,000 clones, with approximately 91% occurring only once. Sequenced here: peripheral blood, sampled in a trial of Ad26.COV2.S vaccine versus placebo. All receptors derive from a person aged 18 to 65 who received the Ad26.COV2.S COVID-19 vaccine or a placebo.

The CDR3 is CASSLGGSGSYNEQFF. The DNA for the CDR3 is TGTGCCAGCAGCTTGGGCGGGAGTGGCTCCTACAATGAGCAGTTCTTC. The V gene is TRBV5-4, the J gene TRBJ2-1; 7 bases fit TRBD2. J gave up 0 bases and V 0 bases, and 3 bases lay outside the gene matches. Germline CDR1 is SGHNT and CDR2 is YYREEE (reference sequence). The CDR3 is 16 amino acids.

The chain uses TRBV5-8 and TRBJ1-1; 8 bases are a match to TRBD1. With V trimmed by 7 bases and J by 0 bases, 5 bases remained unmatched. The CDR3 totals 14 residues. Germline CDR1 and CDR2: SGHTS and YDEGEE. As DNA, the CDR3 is TGTGCCAGCGCAGGGGGCTTATTGAACACTGAAGCTTTCTTT. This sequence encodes CASAGGLLNTEAFF.

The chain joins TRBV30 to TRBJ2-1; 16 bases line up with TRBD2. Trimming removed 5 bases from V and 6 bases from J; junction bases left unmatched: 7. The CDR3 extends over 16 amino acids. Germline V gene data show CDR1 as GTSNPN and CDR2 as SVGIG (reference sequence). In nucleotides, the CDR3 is TGTGCCTGGGACACCGGGACTAGCGGGAGGGCCAATGAGCAGTTCTTC. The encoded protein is CAWDTGTSGRANEQFF.

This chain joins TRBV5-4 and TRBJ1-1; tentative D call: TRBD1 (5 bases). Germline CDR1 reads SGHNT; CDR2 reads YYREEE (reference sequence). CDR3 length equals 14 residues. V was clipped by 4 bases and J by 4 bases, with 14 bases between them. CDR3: CASSPRGKGTEAFF. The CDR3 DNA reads TGTGCCAGCAGCCCGAGGGGCAAGGGCACTGAAGCTTTCTTT.

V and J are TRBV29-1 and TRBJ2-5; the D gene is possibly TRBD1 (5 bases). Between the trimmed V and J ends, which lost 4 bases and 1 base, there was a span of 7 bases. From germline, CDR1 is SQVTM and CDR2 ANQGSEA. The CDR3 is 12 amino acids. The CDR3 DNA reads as TGCAGCGTTGGTACAGGCCAAGAGACCCAGTACTTC. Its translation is CSVGTGQETQYF. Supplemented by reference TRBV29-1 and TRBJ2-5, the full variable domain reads SAVISQKPSRDICQRGTSLTIQCQVDSQVTMMFWYRQQPGQSLTLIATANQGSEATYESGFVIDKFPISRPNLTFSTLTVSNMSPEDSSIYLCSVGTGQETQYFGPGTRLLVL.

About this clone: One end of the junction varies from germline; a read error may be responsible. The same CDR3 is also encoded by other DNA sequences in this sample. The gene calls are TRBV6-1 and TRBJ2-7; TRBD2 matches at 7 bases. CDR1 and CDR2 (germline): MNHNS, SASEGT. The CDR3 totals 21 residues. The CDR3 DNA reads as TGTGCCAGCAGTGAAGTGTTAGCGGGCCGATTAACCCCCCTAAGCTCCTACGAACAGTACTTC. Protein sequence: CASSEVLAGRLTPLSSYEQYF.

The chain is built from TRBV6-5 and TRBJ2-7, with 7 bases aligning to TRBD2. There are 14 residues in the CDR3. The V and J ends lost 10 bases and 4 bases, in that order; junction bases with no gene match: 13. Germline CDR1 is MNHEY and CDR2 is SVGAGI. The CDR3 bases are TGTGCCACCAGGCCTCCGGGACTACTGTACGAGCAGTACTTC. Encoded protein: CATRPPGLLYEQYF.

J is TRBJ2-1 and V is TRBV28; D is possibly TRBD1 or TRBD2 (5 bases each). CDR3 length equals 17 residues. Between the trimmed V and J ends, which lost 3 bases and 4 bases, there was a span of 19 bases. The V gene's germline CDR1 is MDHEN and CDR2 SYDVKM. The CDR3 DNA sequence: TGTGCCAGCAGTTTCCCCAGGGACCTCGGGGTTTACAATGAGCAGTTCTTC. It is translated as CASSFPRDLGVYNEQFF. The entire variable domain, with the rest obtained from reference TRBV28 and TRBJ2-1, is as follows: DVKVTQSSRYLVKRTGEKVFLECVQDMDHENMFWYRQDPGLGLRLIYFSYDVKMKEKGDIPEGYSVSREKKERFSLILESASTNQTSMYLCASSFPRDLGVYNEQFFGPGTRLTVL.

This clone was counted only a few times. In DNA, the CDR3 is TGCAGCGTCCGCGGGACTAGAACAAATACAGATACGCAGTATTTT. Translation: CSVRGTRTNTDTQYF. The chain joins TRBV29-1 to TRBJ2-3; the match to TRBD2 covers 8 bases. CDR3 size: 15 residues. Germline trimming cut 6 bases from V and 3 bases from J; bases unmatched to any gene: 11. Looked up from germline, CDR1 is SQVTM and CDR2 is ANQGSEA.

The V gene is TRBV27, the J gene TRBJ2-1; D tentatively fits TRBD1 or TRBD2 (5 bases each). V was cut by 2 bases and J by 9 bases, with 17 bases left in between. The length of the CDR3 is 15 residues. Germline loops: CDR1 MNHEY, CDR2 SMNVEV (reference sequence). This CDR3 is CASSLKGTLASEQFF. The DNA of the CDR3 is TGTGCCAGCAGTTTAAAGGGGACCCTAGCAAGTGAGCAGTTCTTC.

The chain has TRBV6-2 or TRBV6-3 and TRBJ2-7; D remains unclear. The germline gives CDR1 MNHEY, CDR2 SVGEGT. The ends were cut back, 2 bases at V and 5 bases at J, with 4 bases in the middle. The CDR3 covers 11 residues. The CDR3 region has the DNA TGTGCCAGCAGTTACGAGGACGAGCAGTACTTC. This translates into CASSYEDEQYF.

In nucleotides, the CDR3 is TGTGCCAGCAGCTTAATAAGAGTGCAGGGGGAGCAGTTCTTC. Its protein product is CASSLIRVQGEQFF. This chain uses TRBV7-2 with TRBJ2-1; a possible D gene is TRBD1 (6 bases). Between the trimmed V and J ends, which lost 2 bases and 10 bases, there was a span of 15 bases. Germline V gene data show CDR1 as SGHTA and CDR2 as FQGNSA. The CDR3 is made up of 14 amino acids.

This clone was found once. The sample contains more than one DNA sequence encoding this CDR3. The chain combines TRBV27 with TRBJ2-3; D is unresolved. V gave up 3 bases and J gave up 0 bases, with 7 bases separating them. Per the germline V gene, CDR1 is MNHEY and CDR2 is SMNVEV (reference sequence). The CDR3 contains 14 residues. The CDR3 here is CASSLGGSTDTQYF. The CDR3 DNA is TGTGCCAGCAGTTTGGGCGGTAGCACAGATACGCAGTATTTT.

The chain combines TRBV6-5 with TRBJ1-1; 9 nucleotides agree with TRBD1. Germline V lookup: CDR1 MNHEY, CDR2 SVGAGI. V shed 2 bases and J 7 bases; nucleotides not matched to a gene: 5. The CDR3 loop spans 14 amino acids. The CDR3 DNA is TGTGCCAGCAGTTACACAGGGGGCGCGGGTGAAGCTTTCTTT. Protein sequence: CASSYTGGAGEAFF.

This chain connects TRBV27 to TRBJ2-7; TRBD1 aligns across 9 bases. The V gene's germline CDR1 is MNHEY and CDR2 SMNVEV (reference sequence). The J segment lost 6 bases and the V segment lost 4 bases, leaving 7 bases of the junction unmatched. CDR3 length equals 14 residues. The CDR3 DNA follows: TGTGCCAGCAGTTCTACACAGGGGGCGGGCGAGCAGTACTTC. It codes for CASSSTQGAGEQYF.

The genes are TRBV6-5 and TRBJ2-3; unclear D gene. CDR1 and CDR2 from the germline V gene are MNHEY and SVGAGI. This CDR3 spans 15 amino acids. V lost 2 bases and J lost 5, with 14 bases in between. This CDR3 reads CASSYQSGALDTQYF. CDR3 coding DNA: TGTGCCAGCAGTTACCAGTCCGGCGCCCTAGATACGCAGTATTTT.

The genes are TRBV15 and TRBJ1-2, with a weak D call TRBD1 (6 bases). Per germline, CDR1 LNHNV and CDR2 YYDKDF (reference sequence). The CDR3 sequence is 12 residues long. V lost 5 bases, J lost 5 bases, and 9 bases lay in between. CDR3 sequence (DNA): TGTGCCACCAGCGGGGGGGCTTATGGCTACACCTTC. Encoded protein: CATSGGAYGYTF.

CDR3 coding DNA: TGTGCCAGCTCACCATTTGGCACTTACGAGCAGTACTTC. Its protein product is CASSPFGTYEQYF. V and J are TRBV18 and TRBJ2-7, with D uncertain. Trimming removed 2 bases from V and 4 bases from J, with 9 bases in between. Looked up from germline, CDR1 is KGHSH and CDR2 is LQKENI. This CDR3 has 13 residues.

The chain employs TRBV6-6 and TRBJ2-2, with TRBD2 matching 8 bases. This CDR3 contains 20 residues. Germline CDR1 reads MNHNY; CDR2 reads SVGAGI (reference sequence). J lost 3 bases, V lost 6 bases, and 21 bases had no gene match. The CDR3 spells CASSLTPWFGGRWDTGELFF. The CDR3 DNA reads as TGTGCCAGCAGCCTAACCCCCTGGTTCGGCGGGAGGTGGGACACCGGGGAGCTGTTTTTT.

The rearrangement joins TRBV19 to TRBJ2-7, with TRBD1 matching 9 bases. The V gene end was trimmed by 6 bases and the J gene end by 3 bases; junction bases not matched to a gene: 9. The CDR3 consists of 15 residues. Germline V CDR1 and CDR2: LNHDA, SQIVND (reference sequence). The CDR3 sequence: CASRLALGQGYEQYF. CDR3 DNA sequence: TGTGCCAGTAGATTAGCACTGGGACAGGGCTACGAGCAGTACTTC.